This entry lists 21 T cell receptor beta chains sequenced from one sample in a study of breast tumors, draining lymph nodes, adjacent tissues (dated by TCRdb to about 2016). The library was obtained by multiplex PCR. Data came from an Illumina HiSeq 2000. TCRdb trimmed public reads at Q25 via fastp, called clones via MiXCR and kept in-frame beta chains. Every distinct CDR3 protein forms one entry, paired with its most common genes and DNA. In this sample the table shows 200,000 or so distinct CDR3 sequences, around 29% of which occur a single time. 4.3% of the sample comes from the top ten. The lymph node samples were taken from the axillary draining lymph nodes of breast cancer patients. The sample comprised axillary lymph node tissue. These receptors all stem from a female donor with breast cancer. Some clones in this sample may be carry-over from other donors' samples.

This clonotype was counted many times. The CDR3 reads CATYLLGHVSYGYTF. The CDR3 DNA follows: TGTGCCACCTATCTCCTTGGACACGTTTCCTATGGCTACACCTTC. The chain links TRBV2 to TRBJ1-2; a possible D gene is TRBD1 (5 bases). Looked up from germline, CDR1 is SNHLY and CDR2 is FYNNEI. Trimming left V 10 bases short and J 4 bases short, with 22 bases between. The CDR3 has 15 residues. Supplemented by reference TRBV2 and TRBJ1-2, the full variable domain reads EPEVTQTPSHQVTQMGQEVILRCVPISNHLYFYWYRQILGQKVEFLVSFYNNEISEKSEIFDDQFSVERPDGSNFTLKIRSTKLEDSAMYFCATYLLGHVSYGYTFGSGTRLTVV.

The chain recombines TRBV20-1 with TRBJ2-2; D gene unclear. Germline CDR1 reads DFQATT; CDR2 reads SNEGSKA (reference sequence). Trimming took 0 bases from V and 7 from J, leaving 6 bases between them. The CDR3 has 12 amino acids. CDR3: CSARDVSGELFF. CDR3 nucleotide sequence: TGCAGTGCTAGAGACGTTAGCGGGGAGCTGTTTTTT.

This clonotype occurred many times. The gene calls are TRBV19 and TRBJ2-2, with 7 bases lining up with TRBD2. The trim removed 1 base at V and 1 base at J, leaving 6 bases unmatched. This CDR3 is built from 17 residues. Germline-derived CDR1 and CDR2 are LNHDA and SQIVND (reference sequence). Here the CDR3 reads CASSIGASGLNTGELFF. CDR3 sequence (DNA): TGTGCCAGTAGTATAGGCGCTAGCGGATTGAACACCGGGGAGCTGTTTTTT. The variable domain in full, with the rest retrieved from reference TRBV19 and TRBJ2-2, is DGGITQSPKYLFRKEGQNVTLSCEQNLNHDAMYWYRQDPGQGLRLIYYSQIVNDFQKGDIAEGYSVSREKKESFPLTVTSAQKNPTAFYLCASSIGASGLNTGELFFGEGSRLTVL.

This clonotype was counted at least ten times. The chain uses TRBV9 and TRBJ2-3, with TRBD2 identical over 8 bases. This CDR3 has 15 residues. The V gene end was trimmed by 3 bases and the J gene end by 6 bases; junction bases not matched to a gene: 9. Germline V gene lookup returns CDR1 SGDLS and CDR2 YYNGEE. Here the CDR3 reads CASSGARGGHDTQYF. The CDR3 coding sequence is TGTGCCAGCAGCGGAGCCCGGGGGGGGCACGATACGCAGTATTTT.

The chain is built from TRBV7-2 and TRBJ2-3, with 14 bases fitting TRBD2. Losses at the gene ends were 5 bases for V and 4 bases for J; bases not matched to a gene: 5. CDR3 size: 16 residues. Germline V CDR1 and CDR2: SGHTA, FQGNSA. CDR3 amino acids: CASSVGLAGAADTQYF. The CDR3 region has the DNA TGTGCCAGCAGCGTGGGACTAGCGGGAGCGGCAGATACGCAGTATTTT.

This clonotype was recorded many times. This sequence joins TRBV7-2 and TRBJ2-1, with D possibly TRBD2 on 6 matching bases. V shed 3 bases and J shed 5 bases, with 11 bases lying between them. The CDR3 spans 14 residues. Germline lookup yields CDR1 SGHTA and CDR2 FQGNSA. The CDR3: CASSLEGSDNEQFF. As DNA, the CDR3 is TGTGCCAGCAGCTTGGAGGGATCCGACAATGAGCAGTTCTTC.

This clonotype was seen many times. The chain has TRBV3-1 and TRBJ2-7, with a tentative D call TRBD2 (7 bases). The CDR3 extends over 16 amino acids. Per the germline V gene, CDR1 is LGHDT and CDR2 is YNNKEL (reference sequence). Deletions cut 0 bases from V and 5 bases from J, with 17 bases between. The DNA for the CDR3 is TGTGCCAGCAGCCAAGATGCGGGGGCGCGGACCCACGAGCAGTACTTC. This translates into CASSQDAGARTHEQYF.

On this clonotype itself: This may come from a read error, since a much larger clone is one base off. The gene calls are TRBV20-1 and TRBJ2-3; 11 bases fit TRBD2. This CDR3 spans 16 amino acids. Germline CDR1 DFQATT, CDR2 SNEGSKA (reference sequence). This CDR3 is CSARVSGGAWADTQCF. The CDR3 DNA reads TGCAGTGCTAGGGTTAGCGGGGGGGCCTGGGCAGATACGCAGTGTTTT.

The rearrangement links TRBV29-1 to TRBJ2-7, with a tentative D call TRBD1 (5 bases). Trimming stripped 8 bases from V and 1 base from J, with 12 bases between. Germline-derived CDR1 and CDR2 are SQVTM and ANQGSEA. The CDR3 extends over 12 amino acids. CDR3 region: CSWGGSSYEQYF. CDR3 DNA: TGCAGCTGGGGCGGTAGTTCCTACGAGCAGTACTTC.

This clonotype was observed at least ten times. The gene calls are TRBV6-6 and TRBJ2-3; weak D call: TRBD2 (6 bases). The CDR3 loop spans 15 amino acids. Trimming stripped 2 bases from V and 3 bases from J, with 12 bases between. The V gene's germline CDR1 is MNHNY and CDR2 SVGAGI (reference sequence). The CDR3 protein is CASSYGTRGTDTQYF. In DNA form, the CDR3 reads TGTGCCAGCAGTTACGGTACACGGGGGACAGATACGCAGTATTTT.

The chain has TRBV20-1 and TRBJ1-6, with D possibly matching TRBD1 (6 bases). Trimming shortened V by 3 bases and J by 18 bases, and 21 bases separated the two germline ends. This CDR3 is built from 13 residues. CDR1 and CDR2 from the germline V gene are DFQATT and SNEGSKA (reference sequence). The CDR3 region is CSARTPGARETHF. In DNA, the CDR3 is TGCAGTGCTAGGACCCCAGGGGCGCGGGAGACCCACTTT.

This clonotype was counted at least ten times. The chain recombines TRBV11-2 with TRBJ2-2; no clear D. In germline, CDR1 is SGHAT, CDR2 FQNNGV. The CDR3 sequence is 14 residues long. The ends were cut back, 7 bases at V and 4 bases at J, with 13 bases in the middle. The chain's CDR3 is CASMPIKGTGELFF. The DNA of the CDR3 is TGTGCCAGCATGCCGATTAAGGGCACCGGGGAGCTGTTTTTT. Supplemented by reference TRBV11-2 and TRBJ2-2, the full variable domain reads EAGVAQSPRYKIIEKRQSVAFWCNPISGHATLYWYQQILGQGPKLLIQFQNNGVVDDSQLPKDRFSAERLKGVDSTLKIQPAKLEDSAVYLCASMPIKGTGELFFGEGSRLTVL.

This clonotype appeared many times. The CDR3: CASSVAAAGSYEQYF. CDR3 in DNA: TGTGCCAGCAGCGTAGCGGCAGCGGGATCCTACGAGCAGTACTTC. This chain joins TRBV9 and TRBJ2-7; 7 nucleotides align to TRBD2. The CDR3 is made up of 15 amino acids. The germline gives CDR1 SGDLS, CDR2 YYNGEE. V gave up 0 bases and J gave up 1 base; unmatched junction bases: 4.

This clonotype appeared many times. V gene TRBV7-9 combines with J gene TRBJ1-5; D may be TRBD1 (6 bases). Looked up from germline, CDR1 is SEHNR and CDR2 is FQNEAQ (reference sequence). The V end was cut by 2 bases, the J end by 5 bases, with 16 bases between. The CDR3 loop spans 16 amino acids. This CDR3 is CASSLKGGPGDQPQHF. The CDR3 DNA reads TGTGCCAGCAGCTTAAAGGGGGGTCCGGGGGATCAGCCCCAGCATTTT.

The CDR3 sequence is CATSRAPRESYEQYF. Here the CDR3 DNA reads TGTGCCACCTCCAGGGCACCGCGGGAATCCTACGAGCAGTACTTC. This chain links TRBV11-3 with TRBJ2-7, with a weak D call TRBD2 (6 bases). The germline gives CDR1 SGHNT, CDR2 YENEEA. The CDR3 is 15 amino acids. Trimming took 10 bases from V and 1 from J, leaving 20 bases between them.

Details on this clonotype: This may be a read error, as it is one base from a much larger clone. The chain combines TRBV12-3 or TRBV12-4 with TRBJ1-3; D unclear. The CDR3 length is 14 residues. In DNA form, the CDR3 reads TGTGCCAGCAGAAGTGACCCCTCTGGAAACGCCATATATTTT. Protein: CASRSDPSGNAIYF.

There are a few counts of this clonotype. The chain uses TRBV28 and TRBJ2-7; D could derive from TRBD1 or TRBD2 (5 bases each). V lost 2 bases and J 4 bases, leaving 15 bases between the germline ends. This CDR3 contains 15 residues. Germline assignment: CDR1 MDHEN and CDR2 SYDVKM. The CDR3 is CASSLGGTKKYEQYF. CDR3 DNA sequence: TGTGCCAGCAGTTTAGGGGGTACCAAAAAATACGAGCAGTACTTC.

This clonotype was counted at least ten times. This sequence joins TRBV4-3 and TRBJ1-4; D remains ambiguous. Trimming pared 0 bases from V and 5 bases from J, leaving 10 bases between. The CDR3 runs to 15 residues. Germline assignment: CDR1 LGHNA and CDR2 YSLEER. CDR3 nucleotide sequence: TGCGCCAGCAGCCAAGATCTAGAAGAGAATGAAAAACTGTTTTTT. Encoded protein: CASSQDLEENEKLFF.

The CDR3 sequence is CASSHGGPPNEQFF. The CDR3 DNA is TGTGCCAGCAGTCACGGCGGTCCCCCAAATGAGCAGTTCTTC. The chain combines TRBV6-2 or TRBV6-3 with TRBJ2-1; the D is unclear. This CDR3 is built from 14 residues. CDR1 and CDR2 from the germline V gene are MNHEY and SVGEGT. V was cut by 5 bases and J by 7 bases, with 15 bases left in between.

In its sample, this clonotype was seen many times. This sequence joins TRBV4-1 and TRBJ2-7; 8 bases line up with TRBD1. Germline V gene data show CDR1 as MGHRA and CDR2 as YSYEKL. V lost 0 bases to trimming and J lost 2 bases; unmatched junction nucleotides: 6. This CDR3 has 16 residues. The CDR3 reads CASSQDQGQAAYEQYF. CDR3 sequence (DNA): TGCGCCAGCAGCCAAGATCAGGGACAGGCCGCCTACGAGCAGTACTTC.

This clonotype was seen ten or more times. This chain links TRBV2 with TRBJ2-7; D unresolved. The germline V and J ends were trimmed by 6 bases and 4 bases, with 13 bases remaining between them. Germline loops: CDR1 SNHLY, CDR2 FYNNEI. The CDR3 sequence is 13 residues long. The CDR3 DNA reads TGTGCCAGCAGGGCTACTCTAGGGTACGAGCAGTACTTC. Amino acid sequence: CASRATLGYEQYF.